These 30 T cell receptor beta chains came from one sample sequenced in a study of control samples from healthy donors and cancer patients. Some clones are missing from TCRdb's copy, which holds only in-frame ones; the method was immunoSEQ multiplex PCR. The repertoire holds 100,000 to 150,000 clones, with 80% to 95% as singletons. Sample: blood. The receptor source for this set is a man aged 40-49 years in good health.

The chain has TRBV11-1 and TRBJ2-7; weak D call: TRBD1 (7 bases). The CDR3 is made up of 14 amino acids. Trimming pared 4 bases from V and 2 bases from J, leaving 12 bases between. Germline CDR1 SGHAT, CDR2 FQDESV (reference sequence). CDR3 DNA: TGTGCCAGCAGCTCGCGGGACAGAACCTACGAGCAGTACTTC. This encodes CASSSRDRTYEQYF. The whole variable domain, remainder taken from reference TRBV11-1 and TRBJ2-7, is EAEVAQSPRYKITEKSQAVAFWCDPISGHATLYWYRQILGQGPELLVQFQDESVVDDSQLPKDRFSAERLKGVDSTLKIQPAELGDSAMYLCASSSRDRTYEQYFGPGTRLTVT.

CDR3 loop: CASSLVGGGTEAFF. The CDR3 DNA reads as TGTGCCAGCAGTCTGGTAGGGGGCGGCACTGAAGCTTTCTTT. The J gene is TRBJ1-1, the V gene TRBV6-5, with 7 nucleotides matching TRBD1. CDR3 size: 14 residues. Germline values: CDR1 MNHEY, CDR2 SVGAGI. With 5 bases clipped from V and 4 bases from J, the junction kept 7 bases outside the gene matches.

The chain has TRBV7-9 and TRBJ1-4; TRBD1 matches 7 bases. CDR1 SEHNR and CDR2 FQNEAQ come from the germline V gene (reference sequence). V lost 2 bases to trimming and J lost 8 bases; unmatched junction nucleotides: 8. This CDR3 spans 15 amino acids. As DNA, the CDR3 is TGTGCCAGCAGCTTACGGCGGACAGGAGGCGAAAAACTGTTTTTT. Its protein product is CASSLRRTGGEKLFF.

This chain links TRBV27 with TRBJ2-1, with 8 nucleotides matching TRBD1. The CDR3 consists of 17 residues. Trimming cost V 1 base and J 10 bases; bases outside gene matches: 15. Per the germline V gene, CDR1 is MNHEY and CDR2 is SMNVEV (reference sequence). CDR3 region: CASSLYWSPQGAREQFF. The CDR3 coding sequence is TGTGCCAGCAGTTTATATTGGTCTCCGCAGGGGGCGCGCGAGCAGTTCTTC.

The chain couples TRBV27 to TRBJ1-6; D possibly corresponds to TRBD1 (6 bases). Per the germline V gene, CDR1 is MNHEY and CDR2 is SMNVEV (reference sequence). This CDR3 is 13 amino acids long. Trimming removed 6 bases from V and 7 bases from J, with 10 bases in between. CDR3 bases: TGTGCCAGCAGGCGAAGGGGGAATTCACCCCTCCACTTT. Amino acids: CASRRRGNSPLHF.

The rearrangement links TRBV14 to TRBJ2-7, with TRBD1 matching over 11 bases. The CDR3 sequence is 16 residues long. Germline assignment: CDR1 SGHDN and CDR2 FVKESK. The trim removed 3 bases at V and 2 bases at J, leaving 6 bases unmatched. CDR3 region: CASSHRTGGAAYEQYF. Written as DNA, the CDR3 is TGTGCCAGCAGCCATCGGACAGGGGGCGCGGCCTACGAGCAGTACTTC.

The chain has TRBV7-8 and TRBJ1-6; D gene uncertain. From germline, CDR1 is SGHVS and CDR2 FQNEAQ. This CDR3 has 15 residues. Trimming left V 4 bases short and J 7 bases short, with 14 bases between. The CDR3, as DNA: TGTGCCAGCAGCTCAAACGAGGCTCGGAATTCACCCCTCCACTTT. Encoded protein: CASSSNEARNSPLHF.

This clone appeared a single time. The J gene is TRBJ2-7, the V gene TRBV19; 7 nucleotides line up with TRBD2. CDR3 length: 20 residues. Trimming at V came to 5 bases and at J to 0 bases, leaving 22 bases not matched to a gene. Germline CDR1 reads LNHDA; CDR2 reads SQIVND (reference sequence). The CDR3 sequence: CASSRNNFWDRAGDSYEQYF. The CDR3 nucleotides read TGTGCCAGTAGTCGAAATAATTTTTGGGATCGGGCGGGGGACTCCTACGAGCAGTACTTC.

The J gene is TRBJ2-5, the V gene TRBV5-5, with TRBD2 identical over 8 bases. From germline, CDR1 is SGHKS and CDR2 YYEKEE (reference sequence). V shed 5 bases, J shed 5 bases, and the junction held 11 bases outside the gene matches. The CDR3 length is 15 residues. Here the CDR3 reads CASSRGLAGLETQYF. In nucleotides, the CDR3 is TGTGCCAGCAGTCGTGGACTAGCCGGGTTGGAGACCCAGTACTTC.

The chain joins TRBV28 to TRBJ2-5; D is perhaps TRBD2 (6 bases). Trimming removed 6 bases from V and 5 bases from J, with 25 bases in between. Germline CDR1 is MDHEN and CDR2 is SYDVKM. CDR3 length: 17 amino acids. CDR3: CASSGRGLDGGDETQYF. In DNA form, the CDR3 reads TGTGCCAGCAGCGGCCGGGGGTTAGACGGGGGAGACGAGACCCAGTACTTC.

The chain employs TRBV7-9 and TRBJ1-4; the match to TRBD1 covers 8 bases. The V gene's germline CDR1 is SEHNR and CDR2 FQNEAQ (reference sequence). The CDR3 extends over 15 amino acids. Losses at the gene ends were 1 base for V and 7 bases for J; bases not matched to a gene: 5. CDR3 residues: CASSLGDRRPEKLFF. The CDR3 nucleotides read TGTGCCAGCAGCTTAGGGGACAGGCGACCTGAAAAACTGTTTTTT.

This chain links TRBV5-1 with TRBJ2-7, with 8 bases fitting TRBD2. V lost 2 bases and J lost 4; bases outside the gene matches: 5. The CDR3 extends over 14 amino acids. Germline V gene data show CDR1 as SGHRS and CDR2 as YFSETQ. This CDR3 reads CASSFGLAGYEQYF. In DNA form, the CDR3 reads TGCGCCAGCAGCTTCGGGCTAGCGGGTTACGAGCAGTACTTC.

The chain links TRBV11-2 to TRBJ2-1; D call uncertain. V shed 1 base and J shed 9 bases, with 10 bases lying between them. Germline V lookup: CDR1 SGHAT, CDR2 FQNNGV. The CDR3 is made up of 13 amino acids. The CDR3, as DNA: TGTGCCAGCAGCTTAGTTCGGGTCCGTGAGCAGTTCTTC. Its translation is CASSLVRVREQFF.

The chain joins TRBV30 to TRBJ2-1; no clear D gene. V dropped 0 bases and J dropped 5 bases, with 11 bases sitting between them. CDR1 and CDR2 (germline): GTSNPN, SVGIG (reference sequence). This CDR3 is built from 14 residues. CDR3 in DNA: TGTGCCTGGAGTGTAGGTGGCACTGACAATGAGCAGTTCTTC. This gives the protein CAWSVGGTDNEQFF.

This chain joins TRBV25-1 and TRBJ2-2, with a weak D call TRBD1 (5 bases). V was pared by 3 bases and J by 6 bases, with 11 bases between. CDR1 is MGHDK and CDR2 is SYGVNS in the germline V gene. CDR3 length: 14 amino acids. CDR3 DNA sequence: TGTGCCAGCAGTGACATACAGGCCCCCGGGGAGCTGTTTTTT. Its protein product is CASSDIQAPGELFF.

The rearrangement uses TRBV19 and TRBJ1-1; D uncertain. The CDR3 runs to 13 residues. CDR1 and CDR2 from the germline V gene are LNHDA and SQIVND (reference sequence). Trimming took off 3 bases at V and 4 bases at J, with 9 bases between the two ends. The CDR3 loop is CASSILVGTEAFF. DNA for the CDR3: TGTGCCAGTAGTATTCTCGTAGGCACTGAAGCTTTCTTT.

The CDR3 region is CASSLRPGGYGYTF. CDR3 coding DNA: TGTGCCAGCAGCTTAAGACCGGGGGGCTATGGCTACACCTTC. V usage is TRBV7-3 and J usage is TRBJ1-2; tentatively, D is TRBD1 (5 bases). Germline assignment: CDR1 SGHTA and CDR2 FQGTGA. Trimming left V 1 base short and J 4 bases short, with 10 bases between. This CDR3 is built from 14 residues. Variable domain in full (rest from reference TRBV7-3 and TRBJ1-2): GAGVSQTPSNKVTEKGKYVELRCDPISGHTALYWYRQSLGQGPEFLIYFQGTGAADDSGLPNDRFFAVRPEGSVSTLKIQRTERGDSAVYLCASSLRPGGYGYTFGSGTRLTVV.

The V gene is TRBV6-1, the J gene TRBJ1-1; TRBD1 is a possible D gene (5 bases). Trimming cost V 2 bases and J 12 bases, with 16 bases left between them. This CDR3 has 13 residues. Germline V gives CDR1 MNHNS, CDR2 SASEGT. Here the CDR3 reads CASSELGQGTTFF. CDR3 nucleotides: TGTGCCAGCAGTGAATTGGGCCAGGGTACGACTTTCTTT.

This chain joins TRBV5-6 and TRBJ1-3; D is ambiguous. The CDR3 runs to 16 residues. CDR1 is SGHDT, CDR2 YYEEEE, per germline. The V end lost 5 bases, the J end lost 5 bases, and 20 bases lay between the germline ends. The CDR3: CASRAPARRGRNTIYF. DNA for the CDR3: TGTGCCAGCAGGGCTCCGGCGAGGCGGGGAAGAAACACCATATATTTT.

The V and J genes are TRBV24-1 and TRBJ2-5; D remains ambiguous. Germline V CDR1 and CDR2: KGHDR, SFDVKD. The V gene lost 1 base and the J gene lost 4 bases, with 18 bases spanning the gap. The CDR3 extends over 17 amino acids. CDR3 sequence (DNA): TGTGCCACCAGTGATTTTCGTGGTATTCAGCGAACAGAGACCCAGTACTTC. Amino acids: CATSDFRGIQRTETQYF.

CDR3 sequence reads: CASQLDWLAKNIQYF. The CDR3 coding sequence is TGTGCCAGCCAATTAGACTGGCTAGCCAAAAACATTCAGTACTTC. V is TRBV7-9 and J is TRBJ2-4; no clear D gene. The V gene lost 8 bases and the J gene lost 0 bases, with 14 bases spanning the gap. This CDR3 region has 15 residues. CDR1 is SEHNR and CDR2 is FQNEAQ in the germline V gene (reference sequence). Drawing the rest from reference TRBV7-9 and TRBJ2-4, the complete variable domain is DTGVSQNPRHKITKRGQNVTFRCDPISEHNRLYWYRQTLGQGPEFLTYFQNEAQLEKSRLLSDRFSAERPKGSFSTLEIQRTEQGDSAMYLCASQLDWLAKNIQYFGAGTRLSVL.

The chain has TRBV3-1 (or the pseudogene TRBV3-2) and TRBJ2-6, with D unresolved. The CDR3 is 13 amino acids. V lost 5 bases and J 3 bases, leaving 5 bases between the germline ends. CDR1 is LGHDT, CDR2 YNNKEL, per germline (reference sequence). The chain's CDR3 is CASSAGGANVLTF. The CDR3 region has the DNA TGTGCCAGCAGCGCCGGTGGGGCCAACGTCCTGACTTTC.

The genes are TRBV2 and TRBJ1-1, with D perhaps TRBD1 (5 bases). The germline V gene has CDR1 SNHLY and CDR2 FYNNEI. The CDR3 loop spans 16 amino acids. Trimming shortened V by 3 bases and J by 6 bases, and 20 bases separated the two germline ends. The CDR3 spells CASSEGSRGYNAEAFF. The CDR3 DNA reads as TGTGCCAGCAGTGAGGGAAGTAGGGGATATAACGCTGAAGCTTTCTTT.

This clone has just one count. The DNA of the CDR3 is TGTGCCTGGAGTCTCGGAGGAAACACTGAAGCTTTCTTT. Amino acid sequence: CAWSLGGNTEAFF. V and J are TRBV30 and TRBJ1-1; no clear D gene. Looked up from germline, CDR1 is GTSNPN and CDR2 is SVGIG (reference sequence). CDR3 size: 13 residues. Trimming stripped 2 bases from V and 2 bases from J, with 9 bases between.

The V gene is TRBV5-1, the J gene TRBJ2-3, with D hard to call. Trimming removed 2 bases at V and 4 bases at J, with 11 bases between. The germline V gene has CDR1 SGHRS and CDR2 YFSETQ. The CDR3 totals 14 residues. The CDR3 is CASSFLEPPDTQYF. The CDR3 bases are TGCGCCAGCAGCTTTCTAGAACCTCCAGATACGCAGTATTTT.

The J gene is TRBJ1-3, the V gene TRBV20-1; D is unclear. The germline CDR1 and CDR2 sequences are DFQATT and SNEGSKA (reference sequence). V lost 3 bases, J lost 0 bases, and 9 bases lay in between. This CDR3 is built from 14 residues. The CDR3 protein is CSASLDNSGNTIYF. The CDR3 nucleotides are TGCAGTGCTAGTCTCGACAACTCTGGAAACACCATATATTTT.

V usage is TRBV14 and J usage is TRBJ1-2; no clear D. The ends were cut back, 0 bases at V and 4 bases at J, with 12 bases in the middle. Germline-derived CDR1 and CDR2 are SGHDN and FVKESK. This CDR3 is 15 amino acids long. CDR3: CASSQERVSFYGYTF. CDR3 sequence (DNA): TGTGCCAGCAGCCAAGAAAGGGTCAGCTTCTATGGCTACACCTTC.

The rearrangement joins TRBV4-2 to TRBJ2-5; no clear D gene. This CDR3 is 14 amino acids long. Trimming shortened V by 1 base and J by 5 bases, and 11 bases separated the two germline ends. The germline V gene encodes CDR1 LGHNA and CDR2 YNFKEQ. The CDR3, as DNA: TGTGCCAGCAGCCAAGCATTGGGTTTGGAGACCCAGTACTTC. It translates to CASSQALGLETQYF.

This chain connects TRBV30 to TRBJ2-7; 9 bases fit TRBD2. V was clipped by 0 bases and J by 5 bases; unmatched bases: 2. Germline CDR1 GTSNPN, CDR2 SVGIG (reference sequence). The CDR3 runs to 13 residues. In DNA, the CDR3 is TGTGCCTGGAGTGTAGGACTAGCGAACGAGCAGTACTTC. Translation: CAWSVGLANEQYF.

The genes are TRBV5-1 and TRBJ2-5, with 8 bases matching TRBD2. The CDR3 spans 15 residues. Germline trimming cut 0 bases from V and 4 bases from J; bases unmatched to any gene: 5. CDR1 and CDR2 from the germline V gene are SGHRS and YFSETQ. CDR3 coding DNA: TGCGCCAGCAGCTTGGGAGGGACTAGGGGAGAGACCCAGTACTTC. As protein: CASSLGGTRGETQYF. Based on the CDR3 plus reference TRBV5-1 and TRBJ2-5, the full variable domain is KAGVTQTPRYLIKTRGQQVTLSCSPISGHRSVSWYQQTPGQGLQFLFEYFSETQRNKGNFPGRFSGRQFSNSRSEMNVSTLELGDSALYLCASSLGGTRGETQYFGPGTRLLVL.